This T cell receptor (beta chain) was observed in a study of blood T cell repertoires in COVID-19. The wider study: Acute-phase and convalescent COVID-19 samples originated in the United States, Italy and Spain. T cells, B-cell-depleted T cells, or PBMCs supplied cDNA or gDNA.

The table came from immunoSEQ multiplex PCR; TCRdb's copy has only in-frame clones and leaves some out. Of under 200,000 clones in the sample, more than 70% were seen once. This clone was counted between two and nine times. The V gene's germline CDR1 is SGHDN and CDR2 FVKESK. V lost 1 base and J lost 9, with 7 bases in between. The CDR3 runs 12 residues. The sequence was obtained from a man over 45 with active or convalescent COVID-19. The material sequenced was peripheral blood. The chain has TRBV14 and TRBJ2-1, with unresolved D. The CDR3 region is CASSQVRFEQFF. CDR3 nucleotides: TGTGCCAGCAGCCAAGTACGGTTTGAGCAGTTCTTC.